Below are 21 T cell receptor beta chains sequenced from a single sample in a study of blood T cell repertoires in COVID-19. TCRdb's table, derived via immunoSEQ multiplex PCR, lists solely in-frame clones and lacks some. The sample consists of roughly 300,000 clones, 80% to 90% of them appearing once. The sequenced sample consisted of PBMCs or T cells enriched from blood (not recorded which). These receptor sequences come from a woman aged 40 to 49 with acute COVID-19.

The V call is TRBV10-1, the J call TRBJ2-7, with TRBD1 matching 9 bases. Germline V gives CDR1 WNHNN, CDR2 SYGVQD (reference sequence). The V segment lost 6 bases and the J segment 7 bases; nucleotides outside the gene matches: 7. CDR3 size: 13 residues. DNA of the CDR3: TGCGCCAGCAGACCGGGACAGGGCATAGAGCAGTACTTC. The encoded protein is CASRPGQGIEQYF.

The chain carries TRBV5-5 and TRBJ2-5, with D perhaps TRBD1 (5 bases). The germline gives CDR1 SGHKS, CDR2 YYEKEE (reference sequence). This CDR3 is 13 amino acids long. V was shortened by 6 bases and J by 2 bases, with 11 bases between the two germline ends. CDR3: CASIRAVQETQYF. CDR3 nucleotide sequence: TGTGCCAGCATCAGGGCAGTACAAGAGACCCAGTACTTC. The full variable domain, in which reference TRBV5-5 and TRBJ2-5 provide the parts outside the CDR3, is DAGVTQSPTHLIKTRGQQVTLRCSPISGHKSVSWYQQVLGQGPQFIFQYYEKEERGRGNFPDRFSARQFPNYSSELNVNALLLGDSALYLCASIRAVQETQYFGPGTRLLVL.

The V call is TRBV28, the J call TRBJ2-7, with a weak D call TRBD2 (6 bases). Germline CDR1 MDHEN, CDR2 SYDVKM. Trimming took off 4 bases at V and 2 bases at J, with 9 bases between the two ends. The CDR3 consists of 13 residues. CDR3 region: CASSSASAYEQYF. The CDR3 DNA is TGTGCCAGCAGTTCGGCTAGCGCCTACGAGCAGTACTTC.

The chain recombines TRBV2 with TRBJ2-5, with TRBD2 as a possible D gene (6 bases). CDR1 and CDR2 (germline): SNHLY, FYNNEI. The CDR3 length is 14 residues. The V end lost 6 bases, the J end lost 1 base, and 12 bases lay between the germline ends. DNA for the CDR3: TGTGCCAGCAGAGCCCAAGCGGGCCAAGAGACCCAGTACTTC. Amino acids: CASRAQAGQETQYF.

This clone was counted only a few times. This sequence joins TRBV2 and TRBJ2-5; 7 bases match TRBD1. Per germline, CDR1 SNHLY and CDR2 FYNNEI. The CDR3 covers 13 residues. V shed 7 bases and J 5 bases; nucleotides not matched to a gene: 7. The CDR3 loop is CASTGGIGETQYF. In nucleotides, the CDR3 is TGTGCCAGCACAGGGGGAATAGGGGAGACCCAGTACTTC.

This chain connects TRBV7-2 to TRBJ1-2; the D gene is possibly TRBD1 (6 bases). V lost 2 bases and J lost 6, with 22 bases in between. Germline lookup yields CDR1 SGHTA and CDR2 FQGNSA. This CDR3 comprises 17 residues. CDR3 in DNA: TGTGCCAGCAGCTTAAGTCCCAGAGGGGGTCTTTTCAATGGCTACACCTTC. Its translation: CASSLSPRGGLFNGYTF. The whole variable domain, remainder taken from reference TRBV7-2 and TRBJ1-2, is GAGVSQSPSNKVTEKGKDVELRCDPISGHTALYWYRQSLGQGLEFLIYFQGNSAPDKSGLPSDRFSAERTGGSVSTLTIQRTQQEDSAVYLCASSLSPRGGLFNGYTFGSGTRLTVV.

A word on this clone: This sample also contains other DNA sequences that code for the same CDR3. The chain carries TRBV11-3 and TRBJ2-7; D is unclear. Trimming shortened V by 0 bases and J by 4 bases, and 4 bases separated the two germline ends. The V gene's germline CDR1 is SGHNT and CDR2 YENEEA. The CDR3 contains 12 residues. The DNA for the CDR3 is TGTGCCAGCAGCTTAGACGGGTACGAGCAGTACTTC. Translated, it gives CASSLDGYEQYF.

The chain recombines TRBV19 with TRBJ2-7, with 8 positions matching TRBD1. With V trimmed by 2 bases and J by 1 base, 13 bases remained unmatched. In germline, CDR1 is LNHDA, CDR2 SQIVND (reference sequence). The CDR3 has 18 residues. The CDR3, as DNA: TGTGCCAGTAGTATACCGCCACGGTCGACAGGGGTTTCCTACGAGCAGTACTTC. It specifies CASSIPPRSTGVSYEQYF.

The gene calls are TRBV4-1 and TRBJ2-3; D might be TRBD2 (6 bases). V was pared by 1 base and J by 4 bases, with 9 bases between. Germline V gene sequence: CDR1 MGHRA, CDR2 YSYEKL. CDR3 size: 14 residues. CDR3 nucleotide sequence: TGCGCCAGCAGCCAAGTATGGGGGGCAGATACGCAGTATTTT. Encoded protein: CASSQVWGADTQYF.

The V and J genes are TRBV2 and TRBJ1-4; TRBD1 might be the D (5 bases). From germline, CDR1 is SNHLY and CDR2 FYNNEI. V shed 3 bases and J shed 7 bases, with 12 bases lying between them. The CDR3 is made up of 14 amino acids. Written as DNA, the CDR3 is TGTGCCAGCAGTGAGCAGGGTGACGGTGAAAAACTGTTTTTT. Encoded protein: CASSEQGDGEKLFF.

This chain uses TRBV9 with TRBJ1-1; 7 positions match TRBD1. V shed 4 bases, J shed 5 bases, and the junction held 20 bases outside the gene matches. The V gene's germline CDR1 is SGDLS and CDR2 YYNGEE. This CDR3 is 18 amino acids long. The CDR3 DNA reads as TGTGCCAGCAGCTTCTTGTCTCGACAGGGTCAATCCGGTACTGAAGCTTTCTTT. Its protein product is CASSFLSRQGQSGTEAFF.

This clone was seen more than once but under ten times. The chain has TRBV24-1 and TRBJ1-5, with TRBD1 identical over 7 bases. The CDR3 runs to 13 residues. J was trimmed by 4 bases and V by 7 bases; bases with no gene match: 3. Germline assignment: CDR1 KGHDR and CDR2 SFDVKD. The CDR3 region has the DNA TGTGCCACCAGGGACAGGCAGAATCAGCCCCAGCATTTT. Residues: CATRDRQNQPQHF.

The chain is built from TRBV2 and TRBJ2-5; TRBD1 aligns across 8 bases. The ends lost 9 bases at V and 4 bases at J; junction bases unmatched: 10. Germline V gene sequence: CDR1 SNHLY, CDR2 FYNNEI. The CDR3 has 14 amino acids. The CDR3 here is CASSPQGAGETQYF. CDR3 DNA: TGTGCCAGTTCGCCTCAGGGGGCTGGAGAGACCCAGTACTTC.

The chain uses TRBV6-5 and TRBJ1-6, with D possibly matching TRBD1 (5 bases). Germline V gives CDR1 MNHEY, CDR2 SVGAGI. The V end was cut by 6 bases, the J end by 2 bases, with 8 bases between. There are 14 residues in the CDR3. This CDR3 is CASSKGAYNSPLHF. The DNA for the CDR3 is TGTGCCAGCAGCAAAGGGGCCTATAATTCACCCCTCCACTTT.

The V call is TRBV11-3, the J call TRBJ1-6; 9 bases fit TRBD1. Germline assignment: CDR1 SGHNT and CDR2 YENEEA. CDR3 length: 16 amino acids. With 2 bases clipped from V and 9 bases from J, the junction kept 8 bases outside the gene matches. CDR3 DNA: TGTGCCAGCAGCTTAAAGACAGGGGGAAGGTGTTCACCCCTCCACTTT. Its protein is CASSLKTGGRCSPLHF.

The table lists this clone with a few counts. The genes are TRBV20-1 and TRBJ2-1; 7 bases fit TRBD1. V lost 4 bases to trimming and J lost 10 bases; unmatched junction nucleotides: 7. There are 12 residues in the CDR3. Looked up from germline, CDR1 is DFQATT and CDR2 is SNEGSKA (reference sequence). In DNA form, the CDR3 reads TGCAGTGCTATTGACAGGGTTTGGGAGCAGTTCTTC. Its translation: CSAIDRVWEQFF.

This chain connects TRBV12-3 or TRBV12-4 to TRBJ2-5; weak D call: TRBD2 (6 bases). The CDR3 has 13 amino acids. V was trimmed by 8 bases and J by 5 bases, leaving 15 bases between them. The CDR3 sequence: CASLAREDETQYF. The CDR3 DNA reads TGTGCCAGCTTGGCCAGGGAGGACGAGACCCAGTACTTC.

The chain is built from TRBV25-1 and TRBJ2-6, with 9 bases fitting TRBD2. CDR3 size: 16 residues. V gave up 4 bases and J gave up 0 bases; unmatched junction bases: 1. Germline V gene lookup returns CDR1 MGHDK and CDR2 SYGVNS. CDR3 coding DNA: TGTGCCAGCAGTGTAGCGGGGGTCTCTGGGGCCAACGTCCTGACTTTC. The encoded protein is CASSVAGVSGANVLTF.

The chain couples TRBV24-1 to TRBJ1-2, with 11 bases identical to TRBD1. With 6 bases clipped from V and 7 bases from J, the junction kept 6 bases outside the gene matches. The V gene's germline CDR1 is KGHDR and CDR2 SFDVKD. There are 14 residues in the CDR3. The CDR3 spells CATSRGGTGGGYTF. DNA for the CDR3: TGTGCCACCAGTCGTGGGGGGACAGGGGGTGGCTACACCTTC.

The chain carries TRBV5-5 and TRBJ2-7, with D possibly TRBD2 on 6 matching bases. Trimming pared 4 bases from V and 2 bases from J, leaving 19 bases between. This CDR3 region has 16 residues. Germline V gene lookup returns CDR1 SGHKS and CDR2 YYEKEE (reference sequence). DNA of the CDR3: TGTGCCAGCAGCCCTCGGGTCGGGGGAGAAGCCTACGAGCAGTACTTC. Translated: CASSPRVGGEAYEQYF.

V gene TRBV9 combines with J gene TRBJ2-5; D is perhaps TRBD2 (7 bases). V gave up 0 bases and J gave up 3 bases, with 15 bases separating them. Germline assignment: CDR1 SGDLS and CDR2 YYNGEE. This CDR3 spans 16 amino acids. CDR3 region: CASSVGPRGAEETQYF. The CDR3 bases are TGTGCCAGCAGCGTAGGACCCCGGGGGGCCGAAGAGACCCAGTACTTC.